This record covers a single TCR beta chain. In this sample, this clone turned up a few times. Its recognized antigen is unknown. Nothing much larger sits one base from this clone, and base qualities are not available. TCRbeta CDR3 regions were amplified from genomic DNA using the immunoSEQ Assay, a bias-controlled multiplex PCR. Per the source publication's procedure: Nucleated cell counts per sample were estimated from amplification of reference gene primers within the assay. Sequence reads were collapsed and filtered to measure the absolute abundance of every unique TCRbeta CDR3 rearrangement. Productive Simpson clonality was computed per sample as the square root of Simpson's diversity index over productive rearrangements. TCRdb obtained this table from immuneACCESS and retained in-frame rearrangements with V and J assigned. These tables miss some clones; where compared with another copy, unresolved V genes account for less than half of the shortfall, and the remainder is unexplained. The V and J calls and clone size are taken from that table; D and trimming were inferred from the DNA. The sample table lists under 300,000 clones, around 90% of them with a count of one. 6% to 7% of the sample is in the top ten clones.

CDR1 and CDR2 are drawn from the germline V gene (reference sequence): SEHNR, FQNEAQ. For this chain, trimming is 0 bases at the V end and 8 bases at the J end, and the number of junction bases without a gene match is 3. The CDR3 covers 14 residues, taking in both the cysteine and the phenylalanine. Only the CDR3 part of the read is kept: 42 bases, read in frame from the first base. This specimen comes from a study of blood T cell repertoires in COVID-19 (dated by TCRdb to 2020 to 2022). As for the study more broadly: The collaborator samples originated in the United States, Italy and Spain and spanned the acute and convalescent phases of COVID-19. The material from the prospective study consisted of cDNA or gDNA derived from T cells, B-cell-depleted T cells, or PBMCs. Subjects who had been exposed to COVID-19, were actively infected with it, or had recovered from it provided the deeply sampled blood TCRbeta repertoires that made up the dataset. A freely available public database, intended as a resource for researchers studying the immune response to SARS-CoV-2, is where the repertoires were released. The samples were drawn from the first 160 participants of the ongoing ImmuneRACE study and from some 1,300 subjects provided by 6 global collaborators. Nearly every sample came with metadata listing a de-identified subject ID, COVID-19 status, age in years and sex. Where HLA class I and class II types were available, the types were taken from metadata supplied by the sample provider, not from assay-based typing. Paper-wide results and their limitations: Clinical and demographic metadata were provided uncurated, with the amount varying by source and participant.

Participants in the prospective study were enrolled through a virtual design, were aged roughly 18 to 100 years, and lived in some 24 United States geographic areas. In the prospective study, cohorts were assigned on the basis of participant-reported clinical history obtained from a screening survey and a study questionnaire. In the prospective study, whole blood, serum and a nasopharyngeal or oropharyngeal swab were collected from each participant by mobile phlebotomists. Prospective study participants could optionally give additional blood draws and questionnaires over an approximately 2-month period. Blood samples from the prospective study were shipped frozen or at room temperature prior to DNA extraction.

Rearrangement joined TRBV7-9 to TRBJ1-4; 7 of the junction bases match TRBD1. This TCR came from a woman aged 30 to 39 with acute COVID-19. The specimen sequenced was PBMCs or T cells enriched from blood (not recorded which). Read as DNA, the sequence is TGTGCCAGCAGCTTAGCGGGGACAGCAGAAAAACTGTTTTTT. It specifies CASSLAGTAEKLFF.